The 15 T cell receptor beta chains below were found in one sample sequenced in a study of shared clonotypes between healthy human individuals. Assay used: immunoSEQ multiplex PCR; TCRdb lists only in-frame clones, some missing. The sample includes around 2,000,000 clones, 85% to 95% seen only once; the top ten take roughly 0.13%. Sequenced sample: naive CD4+ T cells sorted from blood. Described subset: CD45RA+ positively selected. Receptors originate from a man between 18 and 35 years old in good health.

The chain links TRBV7-6 to TRBJ1-2; the D is unclear. Germline lookup yields CDR1 SGHVS and CDR2 FNYEAQ. This CDR3 has 13 amino acids. Trimming took off 6 bases at V and 6 bases at J, with 14 bases between the two ends. The CDR3 here is CASSSRLGNGYTF. CDR3 bases: TGTGCCAGCAGTTCACGACTCGGGAATGGCTACACCTTC.

V and J are TRBV7-2 and TRBJ2-7, with 8 nucleotides matching TRBD1. Germline values: CDR1 SGHTA, CDR2 FQGNSA. This CDR3 region has 14 residues. The V gene end was trimmed by 5 bases and the J gene end by 6 bases; junction bases not matched to a gene: 9. The CDR3, as DNA: TGTGCCAGCAGCCCCCGGACAGGACAGGGCGAGCAGTACTTC. This gives the protein CASSPRTGQGEQYF.

Regarding this clone: The same CDR3 arises from other DNA sequences in this sample as well. The chain recombines TRBV30 with TRBJ2-7, with TRBD1 identical over 8 bases. The V and J ends lost 2 bases and 1 base, in that order; junction bases with no gene match: 4. The CDR3 extends over 14 amino acids. Germline V gene data show CDR1 as GTSNPN and CDR2 as SVGIG (reference sequence). The CDR3 here is CAWSSRTGSYEQYF. Written as DNA, the CDR3 is TGTGCCTGGAGTTCCCGGACAGGGTCCTACGAGCAGTACTTC.

This sequence joins TRBV4-3 and TRBJ1-1; the D gene is possibly TRBD1 (6 bases). The CDR3 loop spans 15 amino acids. From germline, CDR1 is LGHNA and CDR2 YSLEER. V gave up 2 bases and J gave up 0 bases, with 10 bases separating them. The CDR3 region is CASSQSGHLNTEAFF. The CDR3 coding sequence is TGCGCCAGCAGCCAATCGGGACACCTGAACACTGAAGCTTTCTTT.

This clone was seen once. The chain recombines TRBV30 with TRBJ2-7, with TRBD1 as a possible D gene (5 bases). The CDR3 sequence is 14 residues long. The germline V gene encodes CDR1 GTSNPN and CDR2 SVGIG (reference sequence). V was trimmed by 2 bases and J by 3 bases, leaving 14 bases between them. The CDR3 bases are TGTGCCTGGAGTCCTTCGACAGCATACTACGAGCAGTACTTC. This encodes CAWSPSTAYYEQYF.

On this clone itself: The sample has other DNA sequences that encode this CDR3 too. The chain has TRBV6-5 and TRBJ1-1; D perhaps matches TRBD1 (6 bases). From germline, CDR1 is MNHEY and CDR2 SVGAGI. There are 14 residues in the CDR3. V lost 7 bases, J lost 1 base, and 13 bases lay in between. For the CDR3, the DNA is TGTGCCAGCACCCGAGGGGGAGGGAACACTGAAGCTTTCTTT. It encodes CASTRGGGNTEAFF.

The chain links TRBV6-5 to TRBJ1-1; unclear D gene. The CDR3 extends over 15 amino acids. Germline V gene lookup returns CDR1 MNHEY and CDR2 SVGAGI. Trimming left V 4 bases short and J 5 bases short, with 17 bases between. CDR3 protein: CASSSKGLGRTEAFF. CDR3 DNA sequence: TGTGCCAGCAGTTCTAAAGGTTTAGGTCGGACTGAAGCTTTCTTT.

Remarks on this clone: Within the sample, other DNA sequences also encode this same CDR3. This chain's CDR3 is CASSLGSGNTGELFF. The CDR3 nucleotides are TGTGCCAGCAGCCTCGGGAGCGGAAACACCGGGGAGCTGTTTTTT. The V and J genes are TRBV11-2 and TRBJ2-2; D is possibly TRBD2 (6 bases). Deletions cut 5 bases from V and 2 bases from J, with 12 bases between. Looked up from germline, CDR1 is SGHAT and CDR2 is FQNNGV. There are 15 residues in the CDR3.

The J gene is TRBJ2-1, the V gene TRBV12-5; 7 positions match TRBD1. The CDR3 totals 17 residues. V lost 0 bases and J lost 7; bases outside the gene matches: 12. CDR1 is LGHNT and CDR2 is FRNRAP in the germline V gene. CDR3 nucleotide sequence: TGTGCTAGTGGTTTGGTAGTGAGTCGACAGGGTGAAAATGAGCAGTTCTTC. The encoded protein is CASGLVVSRQGENEQFF. Complete variable domain (other parts from reference TRBV12-5 and TRBJ2-1): DARVTQTPRHKVTEMGQEVTMRCQPILGHNTVFWYRQTMMQGLELLAYFRNRAPLDDSGMPKDRFSAEMPDATLATLKIQPSEPRDSAVYFCASGLVVSRQGENEQFFGPGTRLTVL.

The chain joins TRBV30 to TRBJ2-4, with 8 bases fitting TRBD2. After removal of 7 bases from V and 1 base from J, the junction contained 15 bases not matched to a gene. From germline, CDR1 is GTSNPN and CDR2 SVGIG (reference sequence). CDR3 length: 17 residues. This CDR3 is CAYQTKRGFDAKNIQYF. In DNA, the CDR3 is TGTGCCTACCAAACCAAGCGGGGGTTTGATGCCAAAAACATTCAGTACTTC.

V gene TRBV7-2 combines with J gene TRBJ2-5, with TRBD2 identical over 7 bases. V shed 5 bases and J 4 bases; nucleotides not matched to a gene: 13. The V gene's germline CDR1 is SGHTA and CDR2 FQGNSA. This CDR3 contains 16 residues. CDR3 sequence: CASSIPGRGRGETQYF. The CDR3 DNA is TGTGCCAGCAGCATACCGGGGCGCGGGAGAGGAGAGACCCAGTACTTC.

The gene calls are TRBV7-9 and TRBJ2-5; 10 nucleotides align to TRBD1. CDR3 length: 19 amino acids. The J segment lost 5 bases and the V segment lost 5 bases, leaving 20 bases of the junction unmatched. Looked up from germline, CDR1 is SEHNR and CDR2 is FQNEAQ (reference sequence). The CDR3 spells CASSQPGQGWVGLEETQYF. The DNA for the CDR3 is TGTGCCAGCAGCCAACCGGGACAGGGGTGGGTCGGGTTAGAGGAGACCCAGTACTTC.

The chain uses TRBV6-5 and TRBJ1-2; D unresolved. Germline values: CDR1 MNHEY, CDR2 SVGAGI. The CDR3 extends over 13 amino acids. Trimming cost V 5 bases and J 6 bases, with 13 bases left between them. CDR3 loop: CASSRSRKDGYTF. CDR3 DNA: TGTGCCAGCAGTCGTAGCCGGAAGGATGGCTACACCTTC.

The V call is TRBV6-5, the J call TRBJ2-7; tentatively, D is TRBD2 (6 bases). Germline CDR1 and CDR2: MNHEY and SVGAGI. V was shortened by 6 bases and J by 3 bases, with 18 bases between the two germline ends. This CDR3 comprises 15 residues. CDR3 region: CASSDGGMGFYEQYF. CDR3 nucleotides: TGTGCCAGCAGCGACGGGGGAATGGGCTTCTACGAGCAGTACTTC.

This sequence joins TRBV23-1 and TRBJ1-2; D is perhaps TRBD1 (5 bases). TRBV23-1 belongs to the ORF category, with a function that is uncertain. The CDR3 has 14 amino acids. V dropped 6 bases and J dropped 4 bases, with 15 bases sitting between them. CDR3 sequence reads: CASRIDSCIYGYTF. The DNA for the CDR3 is TGCGCCAGCAGGATTGACAGTTGTATCTATGGCTACACCTTC.